This TCR beta chain was observed in a study of shared clonotypes between healthy human individuals. This clone was counted once. Trimming cost V 5 bases and J 4 bases, with 11 bases left between them. CDR3 length equals 13 residues. Germline V gives CDR1 LNHNV, CDR2 YYDKDF (reference sequence). Clones were sequenced by immunoSEQ multiplex PCR, and TCRdb holds only the in-frame ones, with some missing. This table has about 2,200,000 clones, about 92% appearing once. Terminally differentiated effector memory CD45RA+ cells were excluded from the naive CD8 cells, which were CD45RO-negative and positively selected for CCR7. All donors qualified as healthy HIV-negative adults and had experienced no recent acute infections or vaccinations.

Sequencing input: naive CD8+ T cells from PBMCs. The origin of this receptor is a man between 18 and 29 years old in good health. Some clones in this sample may be carry-over from other donors' samples. This chain links TRBV15 with TRBJ1-1; D is unresolved. The CDR3 DNA reads as TGTGCCACCAGCCTGGGGAGAGGCACTGAAGCTTTCTTT. Encoded protein: CATSLGRGTEAFF.